This T cell receptor beta chain was obtained from a study of blood T cell repertoires in COVID-19. Measured with immunoSEQ multiplex PCR; TCRdb has only the in-frame clones, and not every one. The repertoire has around 300,000 clones, around 87% of them found once; the top ten carry 3.5% to 4.5%. The table lists this clone with a few counts. Individuals drawn from approximately 26 US areas were about 18 to 100 years old. Assignment of participants to cohorts was predicated upon participant-reported clinical history. CDR1 DFQATT and CDR2 SNEGSKA come from the germline V gene (reference sequence). This CDR3 comprises 10 residues. V lost 6 bases and J lost 5, with 7 bases in between.

The receptor was isolated from a woman aged 18 to 35 with acute COVID-19. The V call is TRBV20-1, the J call TRBJ1-1; D is unresolved. Sequencing used PBMCs or T cells enriched from blood (not recorded which). The CDR3 DNA is TGCAGTGCCCCCGGTACTGAAGCTTTCTTT. The encoded protein is CSAPGTEAFF.